These 4 T cell receptor beta chains came from one sample sequenced in a study of Graves' ophthalmopathy and Graves' hyperthyroidism. The TCR beta CDR3 regions underwent amplification from RNA transcripts. RT-PCR in the first round used HTBI primers; a second-round multiplex PCR followed. TCRdb re-analysed the multiplex PCR reads in MiXCR, keeping a single row per CDR3 protein. Of roughly 600,000 distinct CDR3 sequences in the sample, 35% to 45% are singletons; the top ten hold 4% to 5%. The sequenced sample consisted of peripheral blood or thyroid tissue (not recorded which). Receptors were obtained from an adult man with Graves' hyperthyroidism.

In its sample, this clonotype was seen once. Just one base apart from a much larger clone, this may be a read error. The chain employs TRBV20-1 and TRBJ2-5; a weak D match, TRBD1 (5 bases). CDR1 DFQATT and CDR2 SNEGSKA come from the germline V gene (reference sequence). The CDR3 has 11 residues. The CDR3 loop is CNASKGETQYF. CDR3 in DNA: TGCAATGCTTCTAAGGGGGAGACCCAGTACTTC.

The V call is TRBV24-1, the J call TRBJ2-5; a possible D gene is TRBD2 (5 bases). The V end lost 8 bases, the J end lost 6 bases, and 12 bases lay between the germline ends. In germline, CDR1 is KGHDR, CDR2 SFDVKD. The CDR3 is 12 amino acids. The CDR3 sequence is CATMGVQKTQYF. The CDR3 DNA is TGTGCCACCATGGGAGTGCAAAAGACCCAGTACTTC.

The rearrangement uses TRBV12-3 or TRBV12-4 and TRBJ2-2; 7 bases map to TRBD2. V shed 6 bases, J shed 5 bases, and the junction held 12 bases outside the gene matches. The CDR3 is made up of 16 amino acids. The CDR3: CASRGIGAGSTGELFF. CDR3 bases: TGTGCCAGCAGGGGGATAGGAGCGGGAAGTACCGGGGAGCTGTTTTTT.

The J gene is TRBJ2-2, the V gene TRBV5-1; D gene uncertain. The V end was cut by 0 bases, the J end by 6 bases, with 6 bases between. The CDR3 sequence is 13 residues long. Germline V gene lookup returns CDR1 SGHRS and CDR2 YFSETQ. Here the CDR3 reads CASSLGVSGELFF. The CDR3 DNA reads TGCGCCAGCAGCTTGGGGGTCTCCGGGGAGCTGTTTTTT.